Here is one T cell receptor (beta chain) with its context. Its matching antigen is unknown. This record comes from a study of T cells in localized non-small cell lung cancer. Assay: immunoSEQ multiplex PCR; the TCRdb copy retains only in-frame clones and omits some. The sample carries 1,500 to 2,000 clones, about a quarter recorded once. J was trimmed by 5 bases and V by 0 bases; bases with no gene match: 3. The CDR3 has 16 residues. The germline gives CDR1 MNHGY, CDR2 SAAAGT. Study observations and caveats: Median around 60 top-100 tumor clones were shared with paired adjacent lung. Uninvolved adjacent lung had more T cell clonality than any other tissue, topping tumor.

This TCR was sampled from a male donor aged 60 or over with stage II lung adenocarcinoma. The V gene is TRBV6-8, the J gene TRBJ2-2, with TRBD2 identical over 10 bases. The sample consisted of normal lung tissue next to the tumor, taken before any cancer treatment. This CDR3 is CASSYSLAGVTGELFF. The CDR3 nucleotides read TGTGCCAGCAGTTACTCGCTAGCGGGAGTGACCGGGGAGCTGTTTTTT.